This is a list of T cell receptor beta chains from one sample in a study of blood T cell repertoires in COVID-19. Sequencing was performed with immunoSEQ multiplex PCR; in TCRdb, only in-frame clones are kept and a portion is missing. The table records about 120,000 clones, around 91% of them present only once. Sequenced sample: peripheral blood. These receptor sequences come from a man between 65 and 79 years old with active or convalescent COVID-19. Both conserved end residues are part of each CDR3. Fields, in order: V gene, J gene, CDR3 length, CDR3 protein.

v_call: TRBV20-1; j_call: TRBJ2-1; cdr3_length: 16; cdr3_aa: CSASPLQGLSYNEQFF
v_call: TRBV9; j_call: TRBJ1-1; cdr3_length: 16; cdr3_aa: CASQPSGRGENTEAFF
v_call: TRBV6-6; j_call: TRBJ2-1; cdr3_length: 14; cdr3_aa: CASQSGTTSNEQFF
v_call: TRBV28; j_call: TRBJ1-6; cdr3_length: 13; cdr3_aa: CATRDSVNSPLHF
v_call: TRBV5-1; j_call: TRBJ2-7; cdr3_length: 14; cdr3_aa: CASSLRGGIDEQYF
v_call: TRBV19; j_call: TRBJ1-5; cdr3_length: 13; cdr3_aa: CASKDRGNQPQHF
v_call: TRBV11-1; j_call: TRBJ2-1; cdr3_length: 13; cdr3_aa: CASSLGANNEQFF
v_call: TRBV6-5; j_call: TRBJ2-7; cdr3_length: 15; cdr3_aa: CASKDLTSGRYEQYF
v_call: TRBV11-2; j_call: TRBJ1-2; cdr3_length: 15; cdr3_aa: CASSLGTQGDDGYTF
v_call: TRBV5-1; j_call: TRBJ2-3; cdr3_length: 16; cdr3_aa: CASSLGSGGGPDTQYF
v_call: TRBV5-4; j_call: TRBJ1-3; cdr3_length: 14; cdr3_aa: CASSLSYSRNTIYF
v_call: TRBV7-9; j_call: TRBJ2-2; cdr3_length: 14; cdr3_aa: CASSFRANTGELFF
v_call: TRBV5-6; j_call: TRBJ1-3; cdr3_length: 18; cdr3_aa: CASSYTAGHPVSGNTIYF
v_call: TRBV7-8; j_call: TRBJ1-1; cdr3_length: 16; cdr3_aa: CASSLRETGLNTEAFF
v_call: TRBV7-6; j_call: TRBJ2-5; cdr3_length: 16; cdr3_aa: CASSLRDRVTWETQYF
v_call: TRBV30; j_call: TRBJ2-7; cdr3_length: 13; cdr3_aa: CACRQGGTYEQYF
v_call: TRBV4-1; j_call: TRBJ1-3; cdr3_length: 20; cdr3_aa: CASSQDPLIQEGSSGNTIYF
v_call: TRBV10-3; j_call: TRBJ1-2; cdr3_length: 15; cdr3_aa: CAISSSGEGNYGYTF
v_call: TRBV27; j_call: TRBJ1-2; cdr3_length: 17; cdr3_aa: CASSLYISPQGRYGYTF
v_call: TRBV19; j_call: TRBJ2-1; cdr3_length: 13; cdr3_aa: CASNRGRDNEQFF
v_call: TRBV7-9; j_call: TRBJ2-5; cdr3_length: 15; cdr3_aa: CASSLASTGQETQYF
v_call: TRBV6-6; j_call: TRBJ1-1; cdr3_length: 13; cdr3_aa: CASSYGGGTEAFF
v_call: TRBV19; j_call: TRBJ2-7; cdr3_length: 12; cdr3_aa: CAAGQGTYEQYF
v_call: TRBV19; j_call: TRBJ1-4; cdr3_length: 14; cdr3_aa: CASSPGQVGEKLFF
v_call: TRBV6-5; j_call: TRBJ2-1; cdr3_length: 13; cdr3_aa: CASSYLPYNEQFF
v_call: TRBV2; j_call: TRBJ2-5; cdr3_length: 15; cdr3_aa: CASSRFQGNQETQYF
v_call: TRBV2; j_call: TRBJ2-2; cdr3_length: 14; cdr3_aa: CASRVMKETGELFF
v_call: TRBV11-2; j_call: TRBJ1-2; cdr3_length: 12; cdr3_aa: CASARASLGYTF
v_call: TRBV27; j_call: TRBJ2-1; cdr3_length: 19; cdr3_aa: CASTLRGLAGEGSYNEQFF
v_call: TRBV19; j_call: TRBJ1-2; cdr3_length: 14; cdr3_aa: CASSIRTGESYYTF
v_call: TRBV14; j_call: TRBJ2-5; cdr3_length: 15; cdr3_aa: CASSQASGDWETQYF
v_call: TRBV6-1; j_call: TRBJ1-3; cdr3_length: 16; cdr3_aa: CASSATGGGSGNTIYF
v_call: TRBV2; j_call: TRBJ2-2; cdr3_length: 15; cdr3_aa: CASRGQGGDTGELFF
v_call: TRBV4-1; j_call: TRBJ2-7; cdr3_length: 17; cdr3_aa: CASSQQIGESTSYEQYF
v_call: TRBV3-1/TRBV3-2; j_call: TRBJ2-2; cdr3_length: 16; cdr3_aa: CASSQGLAGAAGELFF
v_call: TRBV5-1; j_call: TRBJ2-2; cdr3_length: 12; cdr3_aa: CASSLLPGELFF
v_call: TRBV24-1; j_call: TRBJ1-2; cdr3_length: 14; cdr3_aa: CATSDIDSFYGYTF
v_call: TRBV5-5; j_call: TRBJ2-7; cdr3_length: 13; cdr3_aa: CASSPNRWAEQYF